This T cell receptor (beta chain) was sequenced in a study of cytomegalovirus exposure and HLA in healthy donors. Overall study context: From about 180 million T cells, an earlier analysis saw 117 million unique TCR beta sequences. General study results and limits: A missense variant in DCLRE1C was later tied to TCR beta V- and J-gene trimming.

Amplification used 60 Vbeta primers and 13 Jbeta primers. The table came from immunoSEQ multiplex PCR; TCRdb's copy has only in-frame clones and leaves some out. The sample holds around 70,000 clones, 78% seen once. On this clone: As yet, its antigen is unknown.

V gave up 5 bases and J gave up 4 bases; unmatched junction bases: 8. Germline CDR1 and CDR2: SGHTA and FQGNSA. The CDR3 sequence is 15 residues long. The sequence derives from a woman aged 40 to 50 in good health and CMV-seropositive. This sequence joins TRBV7-2 and TRBJ2-7; TRBD1 matches 10 bases. The sample was PBMCs. The CDR3, as DNA: TGTGCCAGCAGCCCAAGGACAGGGGGAAGGTACGAGCAGTACTTC. Its protein product is CASSPRTGGRYEQYF.